The 12 T cell receptor beta chains listed next were all sequenced from one sample in a study of graft-versus-host responses after intestinal transplantation. Their antigens are not known. Generated by immunoSEQ multiplex PCR, the TCRdb table keeps only in-frame clones and is missing some. The sample records roughly 96,000 clones, about 91% being singletons. The sequencing here drew on unstimulated CD8+ T cells sorted from spleen or lymph node cells, taken before intestinal transplant. Source of these receptors: a human donor who received an intestinal transplant.

A single count supports this clone. V and J are TRBV2 and TRBJ1-1, with 10 nucleotides matching TRBD1. The CDR3 sequence is 19 residues long. With V trimmed by 0 bases and J by 1 base, 11 bases remained unmatched. CDR1 SNHLY and CDR2 FYNNEI come from the germline V gene. The CDR3 loop is CASSEALQGTGEGNTEAFF. The DNA of the CDR3 is TGTGCCAGCAGTGAAGCGCTTCAAGGGACAGGGGAGGGGAACACTGAAGCTTTCTTT. The full variable domain, with the rest looked up from reference TRBV2 and TRBJ1-1, is EPEVTQTPSHQVTQMGQEVILRCVPISNHLYFYWYRQILGQKVEFLVSFYNNEISEKSEIFDDQFSVERPDGSNFTLKIRSTKLEDSAMYFCASSEALQGTGEGNTEAFFGQGTRLTVV.

This rearrangement joins TRBV9 to TRBJ2-3; 7 bases line up with TRBD1. After removal of 4 bases from V and 0 bases from J, the junction contained 5 bases not matched to a gene. Germline loops: CDR1 SGDLS, CDR2 YYNGEE. The length of the CDR3 is 15 residues. Here the CDR3 reads CASSPGTASTDTQYF. Here the CDR3 DNA reads TGTGCCAGCAGCCCTGGGACAGCTAGCACAGATACGCAGTATTTT.

The chain carries TRBV5-4 and TRBJ1-1; 7 bases are shared with TRBD1. Germline CDR1 is SGHNT and CDR2 is YYREEE (reference sequence). The V segment lost 4 bases and the J segment 2 bases; nucleotides outside the gene matches: 5. The CDR3 has 14 amino acids. The CDR3 region is CASSRQGENTEAFF. In DNA form, the CDR3 reads TGTGCCAGCAGCCGACAGGGCGAAAACACTGAAGCTTTCTTT.

This clone was counted only a few times. The chain links TRBV7-9 to TRBJ1-2; D not certain. The CDR3 is 13 amino acids. The germline CDR1 and CDR2 sequences are SEHNR and FQNEAQ (reference sequence). The V gene lost 1 base and the J gene lost 3 bases, with 6 bases spanning the gap. As DNA, the CDR3 is TGTGCCAGCAGCTTAGTTGGAGACTATGGCTACACCTTC. This sequence encodes CASSLVGDYGYTF.

The chain is built from TRBV9 and TRBJ1-1; D is undetermined. Germline V gene sequence: CDR1 SGDLS, CDR2 YYNGEE. The CDR3 runs 13 residues. V shed 0 bases and J shed 1 base, with 4 bases lying between them. CDR3 in amino acids: CASSVDKNTEAFF. The CDR3 DNA reads TGTGCCAGCAGCGTAGATAAGAACACTGAAGCTTTCTTT.

This clone appeared once. CDR3 in amino acids: CASSYKGGYNSPLHF. In nucleotides, the CDR3 is TGTGCCAGCAGTTACAAGGGAGGCTATAATTCACCCCTCCACTTT. The J gene is TRBJ1-6, the V gene TRBV6-6; D remains unclear. Germline loops: CDR1 MNHNY, CDR2 SVGAGI (reference sequence). This CDR3 is 15 amino acids long. Trimming removed 2 bases at V and 3 bases at J, with 8 bases between.

The V and J genes are TRBV6-5 and TRBJ2-7, with no clear D. Deletions cut 2 bases from V and 2 bases from J, with 7 bases between. This CDR3 comprises 13 residues. Germline loops: CDR1 MNHEY, CDR2 SVGAGI. This chain's CDR3 is CASSYATTYEQYF. CDR3 sequence (DNA): TGTGCCAGCAGTTACGCCACTACCTACGAGCAGTACTTC.

This chain uses TRBV7-2 with TRBJ1-3; D gene unclear. V was pared by 4 bases and J by 4 bases, with 5 bases between. This CDR3 comprises 12 residues. Germline values: CDR1 SGHTA, CDR2 FQGNSA. This CDR3 is CASSSGGNTIYF. The CDR3 DNA sequence: TGTGCCAGCAGCTCGGGGGGAAACACCATATATTTT. Full variable domain (rest looked up from reference TRBV7-2 and TRBJ1-3): GAGVSQSPSNKVTEKGKDVELRCDPISGHTALYWYRQSLGQGLEFLIYFQGNSAPDKSGLPSDRFSAERTGGSVSTLTIQRTQQEDSAVYLCASSSGGNTIYFGEGSWLTVV.

V usage is TRBV5-6 and J usage is TRBJ2-3; 8 bases align to TRBD1. The V and J ends lost 3 bases and 1 base, in that order; junction bases with no gene match: 7. The CDR3 totals 16 residues. Germline assignment: CDR1 SGHDT and CDR2 YYEEEE. This chain's CDR3 is CASSSDGRGRTDTQYF. In DNA form, the CDR3 reads TGTGCCAGCAGCTCGGACGGCAGGGGGCGCACAGATACGCAGTATTTT.

This rearrangement joins TRBV7-6 to TRBJ2-2; the D gene is possibly TRBD2 (5 bases). Between the trimmed V and J ends, which lost 5 bases and 7 bases, there was a span of 8 bases. The CDR3 totals 12 residues. The germline V gene encodes CDR1 SGHVS and CDR2 FNYEAQ. The CDR3 spells CASSPEVGELFF. CDR3 DNA: TGTGCCAGCAGCCCGGAGGTCGGGGAGCTGTTTTTT.

The chain links TRBV9 to TRBJ2-6, with TRBD2 identical over 11 bases. Germline-derived CDR1 and CDR2 are SGDLS and YYNGEE. The V segment lost 3 bases and the J segment 0 bases; nucleotides outside the gene matches: 11. The CDR3 covers 20 residues. The CDR3 DNA reads as TGTGCCAGCAGCGCGTCTAGCGGGAGGCCTCTGGACTCTGGGGCCAACGTCCTGACTTTC. Translating gives CASSASSGRPLDSGANVLTF.

This rearrangement joins TRBV5-5 to TRBJ2-2; TRBD2 matches 11 bases. CDR1 and CDR2 (germline): SGHKS, YYEKEE (reference sequence). The J segment lost 10 bases and the V segment lost 2 bases, leaving 7 bases of the junction unmatched. The CDR3 loop spans 15 amino acids. Here the CDR3 DNA reads TGTGCCAGCAGCTTACCTAGCGGGAGGATCGAGGAGCTGTTTTTT. Translation: CASSLPSGRIEELFF.